This TCR beta chain was captured by sequencing in a study of T cell responses to AZD1222 COVID-19 vaccine. CDR1 SEHNR and CDR2 FQNEAQ come from the germline V gene (reference sequence). V trimming: 5 bases; J trimming: 4 bases; junction bases outside the gene matches: 7. CDR3 size: 14 residues. General observations from the study: Samples come after the peak T cell response, not at day 14.

The repertoire was sequenced with immunoSEQ multiplex PCR; TCRdb's copy has only in-frame clones and lacks some. This sample has roughly 100,000 clones, with less than 95% found just once. Details on this clone: Its cognate antigen is unknown.

The sample was peripheral blood, taken on day 0 of AZD1222 vaccination. This sequence originates from an adult in good health. This chain connects TRBV7-9 to TRBJ1-2; 7 bases align to TRBD1. The CDR3 bases are TGTGCCAGCAGCGCTCAGACAGGGACCTATGGCTACACCTTC. Encoded protein: CASSAQTGTYGYTF.